A selection of T cell receptor beta chains follows, all from one sample in a study of shared clonotypes between healthy human individuals. Here immunoSEQ multiplex PCR was the method, and the copy in TCRdb shows in-frame clones only, minus some. The sample consists of just over 2,000,000 clones, around 96% of them appearing once. Sequencing was carried out using naive CD8+ T cells sorted from blood. The receptors here all came from a man aged 18 to 29 in good health. CDR3s include the opening cysteine and the closing phenylalanine or tryptophan. D genes are given only for firm matches. Clone size is given for some rows only: seen once, a few or many times, or a class if the clone is expanded.

CDR3 DNA: TGCGCCAGCAGCCCGTGGGACGGAAGCTCCTACAATGAGCAGTTCTTC
CDR3 protein: CASSPWDGSSYNEQFF
J gene: TRBJ2-1
D gene: .
clone size: .
V gene: TRBV4-3

CDR3 DNA: TGTGCCAGCTCACCACCATCAACAGGAGCCTACGAGCAGTACTTC
CDR3 protein: CASSPPSTGAYEQYF
J gene: TRBJ2-7
D gene: .
clone size: .
V gene: TRBV18

CDR3 DNA: TGTGCCAGCAGTGGGATACCTAGCGGGAACTCCTACGAGCAGTACTTC
CDR3 protein: CASSGIPSGNSYEQYF
J gene: TRBJ2-7
D gene: TRBD2
clone size: .
V gene: TRBV2

CDR3 DNA: TGTGCCAGCTCACCACTCGGCGGGACAGCCTACAATGAGCAGTTCTTC
CDR3 protein: CASSPLGGTAYNEQFF
J gene: TRBJ2-1
D gene: .
clone size: .
V gene: TRBV18

CDR3 DNA: TGTGCCAGCACGGGAGGGCCTATCTACGAGCAGTACTTC
CDR3 protein: CASTGGPIYEQYF
J gene: TRBJ2-7
D gene: TRBD2
clone size: .
V gene: TRBV7-4

CDR3 DNA: TGTGCCAGCAGTGAGTGGGGGAATAGCGCGTACGAGCAGTACTTC
CDR3 protein: CASSEWGNSAYEQYF
J gene: TRBJ2-7
D gene: .
clone size: .
V gene: TRBV2

CDR3 DNA: TGTGCCAGCAGCCCGACAGGGGGCGGCGGCTATGGCTACACCTTC
CDR3 protein: CASSPTGGGGYGYTF
J gene: TRBJ1-2
D gene: TRBD1
clone size: .
V gene: TRBV13

CDR3 DNA: TGTGCCAGCAGTTACTCGATTGGTACAAGAGATCAGCCCCAGCATTTT
CDR3 protein: CASSYSIGTRDQPQHF
J gene: TRBJ1-5
D gene: .
clone size: .
V gene: TRBV6-6

CDR3 DNA: TGTGCCAGTAGGGGGACTAGCGGGCTCTCTTCCTACGAGCAGTACTTC
CDR3 protein: CASRGTSGLSSYEQYF
J gene: TRBJ2-7
D gene: TRBD2
clone size: .
V gene: TRBV19

CDR3 DNA: TGCGCCAGCAGCTCGTCGGCCTCCTACGAGCAGTACTTC
CDR3 protein: CASSSSASYEQYF
J gene: TRBJ2-7
D gene: .
clone size: .
V gene: TRBV4-1

CDR3 DNA: TGTGCCAGCAGCTTAGGGGTTAGGGAGCAGTACTTC
CDR3 protein: CASSLGVREQYF
J gene: TRBJ2-7
D gene: .
clone size: .
V gene: TRBV7-9

CDR3 DNA: TGCGCCAGCAGCCAAGGTTTGGGTTACGAGCAGTACTTC
CDR3 protein: CASSQGLGYEQYF
J gene: TRBJ2-7
D gene: .
clone size: .
V gene: TRBV4-3

CDR3 DNA: TGTGCCAGCAGTTCCCCCCCAGAGGGGGCGGGTAATGAGCAGTTCTTC
CDR3 protein: CASSSPPEGAGNEQFF
J gene: TRBJ2-1
D gene: TRBD1
clone size: .
V gene: TRBV6-5

CDR3 DNA: TGTGCCAGCAGTTTTCCTGGGGACGGAGAAGAGACCCAGTACTTC
CDR3 protein: CASSFPGDGEETQYF
J gene: TRBJ2-5
D gene: .
clone size: .
V gene: TRBV28

CDR3 DNA: TGTGCCAGCACTCCCATAGCGTCCCTGGAGACCCAGTACTTC
CDR3 protein: CASTPIASLETQYF
J gene: TRBJ2-5
D gene: .
clone size: .
V gene: TRBV2

CDR3 DNA: TGCGCCAGCAGCCAAGAAGGGACAGGGGGTGAAAAACTGTTTTTT
CDR3 protein: CASSQEGTGGEKLFF
J gene: TRBJ1-4
D gene: TRBD1
clone size: .
V gene: TRBV4-1

CDR3 DNA: TGTGCCAGCAGCTTAGGTCCGGGGACGGGGTACCAAGAGACCCAGTACTTC
CDR3 protein: CASSLGPGTGYQETQYF
J gene: TRBJ2-5
D gene: .
clone size: .
V gene: TRBV7-9

CDR3 DNA: TGCGCCAGCAGCCAAGATCAACCACGTCCCGAGCAGTTCTTC
CDR3 protein: CASSQDQPRPEQFF
J gene: TRBJ2-1
D gene: .
clone size: once
V gene: TRBV4-1

CDR3 DNA: TGTGCCTGGAGTGTGGATGGGACTACGGGCGAGCAGTACTTC
CDR3 protein: CAWSVDGTTGEQYF
J gene: TRBJ2-7
D gene: TRBD2
clone size: .
V gene: TRBV30

CDR3 DNA: TGTGCCAGTGGCCCGGGGACAGGCTTTTCCTACGAGCAGTACTTC
CDR3 protein: CASGPGTGFSYEQYF
J gene: TRBJ2-7
D gene: TRBD1
clone size: .
V gene: TRBV7-9

CDR3 DNA: TGTGCCAGCAGCTGGACCGGCACTGAAGCTTTCTTT
CDR3 protein: CASSWTGTEAFF
J gene: TRBJ1-1
D gene: .
clone size: .
V gene: TRBV5-6

CDR3 DNA: TGTGCCAGCAGCCAGGTCCCTGAAGCTTTCTTT
CDR3 protein: CASSQVPEAFF
J gene: TRBJ1-1
D gene: .
clone size: .
V gene: TRBV7-9

CDR3 DNA: TGTGCCAGCAGCTTATCTGGGTGGGGAAACACCGGGGAGCTGTTTTTT
CDR3 protein: CASSLSGWGNTGELFF
J gene: TRBJ2-2
D gene: .
clone size: .
V gene: TRBV13

CDR3 DNA: TGCAGCGTTGAAGAAAAACTGGGACACCTAATTAGCACAGATACGCAGTATTTT
CDR3 protein: CSVEEKLGHLISTDTQYF
J gene: TRBJ2-3
D gene: .
clone size: .
V gene: TRBV29-1

CDR3 DNA: TGTGCCAGCAGCTCGGACAGGGATCCAGATACGCAGTATTTT
CDR3 protein: CASSSDRDPDTQYF
J gene: TRBJ2-3
D gene: TRBD1
clone size: .
V gene: TRBV11-3

CDR3 DNA: TGTGCCAGCAGCTTGTTGACTAGCGGGAGCCACGAGCAGTACTTC
CDR3 protein: CASSLLTSGSHEQYF
J gene: TRBJ2-7
D gene: TRBD2
clone size: once
V gene: TRBV5-6

CDR3 DNA: TGCGCCAGCAGTGAGTCGGCCGAGCTGGGATACAACATTCAGTACTTC
CDR3 protein: CASSESAELGYNIQYF
J gene: TRBJ2-4
D gene: .
clone size: .
V gene: TRBV10-1

CDR3 DNA: TGTGCCTGGAGTCTTACTAGCGGTTTCTACGAGCAGTACTTC
CDR3 protein: CAWSLTSGFYEQYF
J gene: TRBJ2-7
D gene: TRBD2
clone size: .
V gene: TRBV30

CDR3 DNA: TGTGCCAGCAGCCTGGGGAGGGAGCAGTTCTTC
CDR3 protein: CASSLGREQFF
J gene: TRBJ2-1
D gene: .
clone size: .
V gene: TRBV11-2

CDR3 DNA: TGTGCCAGCAGCGAACGGCAGGGTCCCTACAATGAGCAGTTCTTC
CDR3 protein: CASSERQGPYNEQFF
J gene: TRBJ2-1
D gene: .
clone size: .
V gene: TRBV13

CDR3 DNA: TGTGCCAGCAGCTATCGGGACAGGGGAGTCAATCAGCCCCAGCATTTT
CDR3 protein: CASSYRDRGVNQPQHF
J gene: TRBJ1-5
D gene: TRBD1
clone size: once
V gene: TRBV7-3

CDR3 DNA: TGCGCCAGCAGCTTGGACTACCCCTTCACAGATACGCAGTATTTT
CDR3 protein: CASSLDYPFTDTQYF
J gene: TRBJ2-3
D gene: .
clone size: few
V gene: TRBV5-1

CDR3 DNA: TGTGCCAGCAGCCAAGATTTCGGCGGATGGGGCTATGGCTACACCTTC
CDR3 protein: CASSQDFGGWGYGYTF
J gene: TRBJ1-2
D gene: .
clone size: .
V gene: TRBV14

CDR3 DNA: TGTGCCAGCAGCGAGGACAACGCCAACTATGGCTACACCTTC
CDR3 protein: CASSEDNANYGYTF
J gene: TRBJ1-2
D gene: .
clone size: .
V gene: TRBV9

CDR3 DNA: TGTGCCTGGAGAAGACAGGGCGGTGAGCAGTTCTTC
CDR3 protein: CAWRRQGGEQFF
J gene: TRBJ2-1
D gene: TRBD1
clone size: .
V gene: TRBV30

CDR3 DNA: TGCGCCAGCAGCCAAGAGGGAGTTAACTATGGCTACACCTTC
CDR3 protein: CASSQEGVNYGYTF
J gene: TRBJ1-2
D gene: .
clone size: .
V gene: TRBV4-1

CDR3 DNA: TGTGCCTGGAGGGGCAGGGAGGATGTCTATGGCTACACCTTC
CDR3 protein: CAWRGREDVYGYTF
J gene: TRBJ1-2
D gene: .
clone size: .
V gene: TRBV30

CDR3 DNA: TGTGCCAGTAGTATAGCCGGACAGGCCTACGAGCAGTACTTC
CDR3 protein: CASSIAGQAYEQYF
J gene: TRBJ2-7
D gene: TRBD1
clone size: .
V gene: TRBV19

CDR3 DNA: TGCGCCAGCAGCGGACAGGGGGGAGAGACCCAGTACTTC
CDR3 protein: CASSGQGGETQYF
J gene: TRBJ2-5
D gene: TRBD1
clone size: .
V gene: TRBV5-1

CDR3 DNA: TGTGCCAGTAGTCTAGCCATGAACACTGAAGCTTTCTTT
CDR3 protein: CASSLAMNTEAFF
J gene: TRBJ1-1
D gene: .
clone size: .
V gene: TRBV19